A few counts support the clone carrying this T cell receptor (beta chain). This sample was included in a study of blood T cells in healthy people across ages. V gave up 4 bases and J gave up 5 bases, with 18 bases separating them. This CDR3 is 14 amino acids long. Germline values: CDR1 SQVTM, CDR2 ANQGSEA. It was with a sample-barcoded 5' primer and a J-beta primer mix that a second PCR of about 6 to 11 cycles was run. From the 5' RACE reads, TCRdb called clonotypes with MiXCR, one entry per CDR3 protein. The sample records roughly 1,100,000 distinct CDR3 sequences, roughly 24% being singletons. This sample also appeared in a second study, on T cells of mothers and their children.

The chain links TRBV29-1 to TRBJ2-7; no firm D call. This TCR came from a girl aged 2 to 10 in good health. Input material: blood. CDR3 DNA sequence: TGCAGCGTTGCCCGCCAGGACCCTGGGCACGAGCAGTACTTC. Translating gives CSVARQDPGHEQYF.